These 15 T cell receptor beta chains originate from one sample sequenced in a study of patients and donors after allogeneic stem cell transplantation. TCRdb reprocessed the RT-PCR reads via MiXCR and lists one record per CDR3 protein. The sample has 200,000 to 250,000 distinct CDR3 sequences; roughly 13% are singletons. Input material: blood, either unsorted or a sorted T cell fraction (not recorded which). Receptors were obtained from a human donor who was either an allogeneic HSCT recipient or a stem cell or donor lymphocyte infusion donor (not recorded which). It is not recorded whose cells these are; they may come from a transplant donor.

The genes are TRBV5-4 and TRBJ1-2; TRBD1 agrees at 9 bases. CDR1 is SGHNT and CDR2 is YYREEE in the germline V gene (reference sequence). CDR3 length: 15 amino acids. The V and J ends lost 5 bases and 3 bases, in that order; junction bases with no gene match: 8. CDR3 nucleotide sequence: TGTGCCAGCAGTCCCGGGACAGGGACTGACTATGGCTACACCTTC. Its protein is CASSPGTGTDYGYTF.

This clonotype was detected only a few times. J is TRBJ1-5 and V is TRBV4-3; possible D gene TRBD1, 5 bases. The CDR3 extends over 13 amino acids. The V gene lost 3 bases and the J gene lost 9 bases, with 12 bases spanning the gap. CDR1 is LGHNA, CDR2 YSLEER, per germline. The CDR3 sequence is CASSQDGTGPQHF. DNA for the CDR3: TGCGCCAGCAGCCAGGACGGGACTGGGCCCCAGCATTTT.

V usage is TRBV29-1 and J usage is TRBJ1-2; 7 nucleotides agree with TRBD1. This CDR3 spans 13 amino acids. Germline-derived CDR1 and CDR2 are SQVTM and ANQGSEA. The junction had 9 bases not matched to a gene; V was cut back by 7 bases and J by 4 bases. The CDR3 nucleotides are TGCAGCGCCAAGGGACAGAGCAGCTATGGCTACACCTTC. This codes for CSAKGQSSYGYTF. Combining the CDR3 with reference TRBV29-1 and TRBJ1-2 gives the whole variable domain SAVISQKPSRDICQRGTSLTIQCQVDSQVTMMFWYRQQPGQSLTLIATANQGSEATYESGFVIDKFPISRPNLTFSTLTVSNMSPEDSSIYLCSAKGQSSYGYTFGSGTRLTVV.

This clonotype was found many times. This rearrangement joins TRBV6-1 to TRBJ1-1, with D perhaps TRBD1 (5 bases). The germline CDR1 and CDR2 sequences are MNHNS and SASEGT. The CDR3 spans 13 residues. Trimming removed 7 bases at V and 4 bases at J, with 13 bases between. The CDR3 here is CASTYGGGTEAFF. Written as DNA, the CDR3 is TGTGCCAGCACCTACGGGGGGGGCACTGAAGCTTTCTTT.

A few counts support this clonotype. The rearrangement joins TRBV5-4 to TRBJ1-3; D is undetermined. Germline values: CDR1 SGHNT, CDR2 YYREEE (reference sequence). There are 14 residues in the CDR3. The V gene lost 1 base and the J gene lost 1 base, with 6 bases spanning the gap. This CDR3 reads CASSLIESGNTIYF. The CDR3 DNA reads as TGTGCCAGCAGCTTGATCGAGTCTGGAAACACCATATATTTT.

V and J are TRBV4-3 and TRBJ1-3; unclear D gene. Germline CDR1 reads LGHNA; CDR2 reads YSLEER. This CDR3 spans 15 amino acids. Trimming left V 0 bases short and J 2 bases short, with 8 bases between. The CDR3 here is CASSQDDFPGNTIYF. CDR3 nucleotides: TGCGCCAGCAGCCAAGACGATTTTCCTGGAAACACCATATATTTT.

This clonotype was counted only a few times. The chain recombines TRBV5-1 with TRBJ2-5, with D perhaps assigned TRBD1 or TRBD2 (5 bases each). The CDR3 is 14 amino acids. Between the trimmed V and J ends, which lost 2 bases and 0 bases, there was a span of 8 bases. Germline values: CDR1 SGHRS, CDR2 YFSETQ. The CDR3 here is CASSFEGNQETQYF. CDR3 in DNA: TGCGCCAGCAGCTTTGAGGGGAACCAAGAGACCCAGTACTTC.

In its sample, this clonotype was seen a few times. The chain joins TRBV7-9 to TRBJ2-5, with 8 nucleotides matching TRBD1. This CDR3 has 14 residues. Germline CDR1 SEHNR, CDR2 FQNEAQ (reference sequence). The trim removed 5 bases at V and 4 bases at J, leaving 6 bases unmatched. The DNA of the CDR3 is TGTGCCAGCAGCCTAACCGGACAGGGAGAGACCCAGTACTTC. This translates into CASSLTGQGETQYF.

This clonotype showed up just a few times. The chain employs TRBV28 and TRBJ2-2, with 11 bases that match TRBD1. Germline CDR1 is MDHEN and CDR2 is SYDVKM. There are 18 residues in the CDR3. Germline trimming cut 5 bases from V and 5 bases from J; bases unmatched to any gene: 13. CDR3 nucleotide sequence: TGTGCCAGCAGTCCGCCACCCGGACAGGGGGCGAGGACCGGGGAGCTGTTTTTT. As protein: CASSPPPGQGARTGELFF.

The J gene is TRBJ2-2, the V gene TRBV9; D might be TRBD1 (5 bases). Germline CDR1 SGDLS, CDR2 YYNGEE. Deletions cut 0 bases from V and 5 bases from J, with 11 bases between. The CDR3 totals 15 residues. The CDR3 is CASSVAGAVTGELFF. For the CDR3, the DNA is TGTGCCAGCAGCGTAGCTGGGGCGGTAACCGGGGAGCTGTTTTTT.

This clonotype showed up just a few times. The chain couples TRBV3-1 to TRBJ2-3; D is ambiguous. V gave up 0 bases and J gave up 2 bases, with 12 bases separating them. Germline V gene lookup returns CDR1 LGHDT and CDR2 YNNKEL (reference sequence). The length of the CDR3 is 16 residues. CDR3 DNA sequence: TGTGCCAGCAGCCAAGAGGTCCGTTTTCTCACAGATACGCAGTATTTT. Its protein product is CASSQEVRFLTDTQYF.

The V gene is TRBV12-3 or TRBV12-4, the J gene TRBJ1-2, with D hard to call. V was shortened by 1 base and J by 9 bases, with 6 bases between the two germline ends. The CDR3 is 11 residues long. CDR3 amino acids: CASSLEQSYTF. The CDR3 DNA reads TGTGCCAGCAGTTTAGAACAGAGCTACACCTTC.

The chain recombines TRBV6-1 with TRBJ1-1, with 9 bases aligning to TRBD1. CDR1 and CDR2 from the germline V gene are MNHNS and SASEGT. After removal of 5 bases from V and 4 bases from J, the junction contained 11 bases not matched to a gene. The CDR3 extends over 16 amino acids. CDR3 in amino acids: CASSPYRGRLGTEAFF. The DNA for the CDR3 is TGTGCCAGCAGTCCTTACAGGGGGCGCTTAGGCACTGAAGCTTTCTTT.

Ten or more counts support this clonotype. The J gene is TRBJ2-2, the V gene TRBV7-6; no definite D call. The CDR3 consists of 15 residues. Trimming pared 5 bases from V and 5 bases from J, leaving 15 bases between. Germline loops: CDR1 SGHVS, CDR2 FNYEAQ. The CDR3: CASSPTRVQTGELFF. The DNA for the CDR3 is TGTGCCAGCAGCCCGACAAGGGTTCAGACCGGGGAGCTGTTTTTT.

Note on this clonotype: Germline and junction disagree at one end, which may indicate a read error. DNA for the CDR3: TGTGCCAGCAGCGAAGAGTCGGGACGGGTAAAATCACCCCTCCACTTT. Translation: CASSEESGRVKSPLHF. This rearrangement joins TRBV3-1 to TRBJ1-6, with TRBD1 as a possible D gene (5 bases). CDR1 is LGHDT and CDR2 is YNNKEL in the germline V gene (reference sequence). The CDR3 is made up of 16 amino acids.